The source of this T cell receptor (beta chain) is a study of blood T cell repertoires in COVID-19 (dated by TCRdb to the early 2020s). Regarding the complete study: Samples from collaborators originated in the United States, Italy and Spain and spanned both the acute and convalescent phases of COVID-19. The samples were drawn from two sources: the first 160 participants of the ongoing ImmuneRACE study, and some 1,300 subjects contributed by 6 global collaborators. Where available, HLA class I and class II types were taken from metadata supplied by the sample provider and were not determined by assay-based typing. A freely available public database, intended as a resource for researchers studying the immune response to SARS-CoV-2, is where the repertoires were released. The prospective study material was composed of cDNA or gDNA derived from T cells, B-cell-depleted T cells, or PBMCs. The dataset comprised deeply sampled blood TCRbeta repertoires from subjects exposed to, actively infected with, or recovered from COVID-19. Nearly every sample came with metadata listing a de-identified subject ID, COVID-19 status, age in years and sex.

TCRbeta CDR3 regions were amplified from genomic DNA using the immunoSEQ Assay, a bias-controlled multiplex PCR. The paper's processing steps were these. Nucleated cell counts per sample were estimated from amplification of reference gene primers within the assay. To quantify the absolute abundance of each unique TCRbeta CDR3 rearrangement, sequence reads were collapsed and filtered. For each sample, productive Simpson clonality was calculated as the square root of Simpson's diversity index across productive rearrangements. The source is immuneACCESS, and TCRdb retained only in-frame sequences with V and J called. Part of the clones is not carried over; for the studies checked, unresolved V genes explain less than half of this, and the remainder is unexplained. V and J calls and clone size are as listed in that table; D and trimming were resolved from the DNA. The sample records roughly 150,000 clones, more than 75% of which are singletons. Together, the top ten hold around 4.4% of the sample.

Only one count was recorded for this clone. Its antigen is not yet known. Per-base qualities were not stored, and no clone one base away is much larger. Reading the germline V gene gives CDR1 SGHRS and CDR2 YFSETQ. The CDR3 starts with the cysteine, ends with the phenylalanine, and has 13 residues. Only the CDR3 DNA stays, 39 bases, in frame from base 1. Clipping removes 6 bases from V and 2 bases from J, with 3 as the unmatched junction base count. Whole blood was collected in K2EDTA tubes by collaborating institutions according to the institutions' own protocols. For TCRbeta analysis, collaborators shipped samples as frozen whole blood, isolated PBMCs, or DNA extracted from either of those sample types. What the work shows at the level of the full study, not this receptor alone: Clinical and demographic metadata were provided uncurated, with the amount varying by source and participant.

The sequence came from a man between 60 and 75 years old with acute or convalescent COVID-19. Specimen: peripheral blood. This chain is built from TRBV5-1 and TRBJ2-7; 9 central nucleotides agree with TRBD2. In nucleotides, the sequence is TGCGCCAGCATGCTAGCGGGAACCTACGAGCAGTACTTC. The encoded protein is CASMLAGTYEQYF. The variable domain in full, with residues beyond the CDR3 obtained from the reference TRBV5-1 and TRBJ2-7 genes, is KAGVTQTPRYLIKTRGQQVTLSCSPISGHRSVSWYQQTPGQGLQFLFEYFSETQRNKGNFPGRFSGRQFSNSRSEMNVSTLELGDSALYLCASMLAGTYEQYFGPGTRLTVT.